Sequencing of this TCR beta chain was carried out in a study of blood T cells in healthy people across ages. Using a J-beta primer mix together with a sample-barcoded 5' primer, a second PCR was run for about 7 to 12 cycles. Each CDR3 protein is one row after TCRdb ran MiXCR on the 5' RACE reads. Here the sample spans some 1.8 million distinct CDR3 sequences, 35% to 50% being singletons. In germline, CDR1 is SNHLY, CDR2 FYNNEI. Trimming cost V 3 bases and J 0 bases, with 8 bases left between them. The CDR3 length is 15 residues. Worth noting for this clonotype: Its antigen remains unknown.

Each donor had around 10 milliliters of peripheral blood drawn. Study results and limitations: With age, beta diversity per million T cells declined roughly linearly, significantly by 40. Unsorted PBMC material precluded a definitive naive versus antigen-experienced comparison. Nothing was known about donor CMV status, and this possibly confounded expanded clonotype changes.

The origin of this receptor is a human donor in good health. What was sequenced was blood. The chain recombines TRBV2 with TRBJ2-2, with D hard to call. In DNA, the CDR3 is TGTGCCAGCAGTGATGATAGAGCGAACACCGGGGAGCTGTTTTTT. It translates to CASSDDRANTGELFF.